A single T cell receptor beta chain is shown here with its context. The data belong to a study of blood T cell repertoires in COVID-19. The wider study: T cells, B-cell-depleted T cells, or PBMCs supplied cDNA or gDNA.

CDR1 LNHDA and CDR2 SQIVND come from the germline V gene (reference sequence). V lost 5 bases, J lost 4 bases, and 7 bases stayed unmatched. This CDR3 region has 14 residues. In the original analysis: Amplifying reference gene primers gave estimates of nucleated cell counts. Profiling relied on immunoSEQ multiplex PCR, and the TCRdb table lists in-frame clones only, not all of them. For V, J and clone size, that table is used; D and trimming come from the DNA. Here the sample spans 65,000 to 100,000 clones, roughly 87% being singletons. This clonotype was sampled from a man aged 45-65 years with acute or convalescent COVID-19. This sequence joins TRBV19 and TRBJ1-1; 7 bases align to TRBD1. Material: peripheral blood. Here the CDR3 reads CASSAGGSGTEAFF. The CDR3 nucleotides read TGTGCCAGTAGTGCAGGGGGATCCGGCACTGAAGCTTTCTTT. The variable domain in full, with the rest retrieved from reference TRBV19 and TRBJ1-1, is DGGITQSPKYLFRKEGQNVTLSCEQNLNHDAMYWYRQDPGQGLRLIYYSQIVNDFQKGDIAEGYSVSREKKESFPLTVTSAQKNPTAFYLCASSAGGSGTEAFFGQGTRLTVV.